This T cell receptor beta chain appears in the sequencing data of a study of blood T cell repertoires in COVID-19. Whole-study context: The study drew acute and convalescent COVID-19 samples from the United States, Italy and Spain. PBMCs, B-cell-depleted T cells, or T cells provided the cDNA or gDNA that made up the material.

The CDR3 loop spans 12 amino acids. Germline assignment: CDR1 MDHEN and CDR2 SYDVKM. Trimming shortened V by 7 bases and J by 8 bases, and 14 bases separated the two germline ends. As originally analysed: Quantification of nucleated cells was approximated via reference gene primer amplification. Measured with immunoSEQ multiplex PCR; TCRdb has only the in-frame clones, and not every one. V and J calls and clone size are as listed in that table; D and trimming were resolved from the DNA. Of approximately 120,000 clones in the sample, around four fifths are singletons; the top ten hold roughly 18%. This TCR derives from an older woman with acute or convalescent COVID-19. The chain employs TRBV28 and TRBJ1-1; D not certain. The sample comprised peripheral blood. The CDR3 spells CASTAIGPEAFF. CDR3 nucleotides: TGTGCCAGCACCGCGATTGGGCCCGAAGCTTTCTTT. The variable domain in full, completed from reference TRBV28 and TRBJ1-1, reads DVKVTQSSRYLVKRTGEKVFLECVQDMDHENMFWYRQDPGLGLRLIYFSYDVKMKEKGDIPEGYSVSREKKERFSLILESASTNQTSMYLCASTAIGPEAFFGQGTRLTVV.